Each of the 28 T cell receptor beta chains below was sequenced from the same sample in a study of blood T cell repertoires in COVID-19. Clones were sequenced by immunoSEQ multiplex PCR, and TCRdb holds only the in-frame ones, with some missing. The profile shows 85,000 to 130,000 clones, roughly 80% of them singletons. Sequencing was performed on peripheral blood. The receptor source for this set is a woman of 80 years or more with active or convalescent COVID-19.

This clone was observed a handful of times. CDR3 amino acids: CASSLTARRGTSGQSSYEQYF. In DNA form, the CDR3 reads TGTGCCAGCAGCTTAACGGCCCGACGGGGGACTAGCGGTCAGAGCTCCTACGAGCAGTACTTC. The V gene is TRBV7-3, the J gene TRBJ2-7; 11 bases align to TRBD2. The germline V gene encodes CDR1 SGHTA and CDR2 FQGTGA. J was trimmed by 0 bases and V by 0 bases; bases with no gene match: 16. The CDR3 contains 21 residues.

This chain uses TRBV5-6 with TRBJ2-3; 8 bases agree with TRBD1. V trimming: 2 bases; J trimming: 4 bases; junction bases outside the gene matches: 6. Germline V gene data show CDR1 as SGHDT and CDR2 as YYEEEE. There are 15 residues in the CDR3. CDR3 coding DNA: TGTGCCAGCAGCTTAAAGACAGGGGCGGCAGATACGCAGTATTTT. Translation: CASSLKTGAADTQYF.

The chain uses TRBV7-9 and TRBJ1-2; D unclear. The length of the CDR3 is 14 residues. Germline V gene sequence: CDR1 SEHNR, CDR2 FQNEAQ (reference sequence). Trimming removed 0 bases from V and 5 bases from J, with 10 bases in between. This CDR3 is CASSLAGGPYGYTF. CDR3 nucleotides: TGTGCCAGCAGCTTAGCGGGTGGGCCGTATGGCTACACCTTC.

The chain carries TRBV28 and TRBJ1-2; the match to TRBD1 covers 8 bases. Germline CDR1 is MDHEN and CDR2 is SYDVKM. This CDR3 is built from 15 residues. With V trimmed by 2 bases and J by 4 bases, 6 bases remained unmatched. The CDR3 nucleotides read TGTGCCAGCAGTTTACAGGGGGCGCTTGGCTATGGCTACACCTTC. Protein sequence: CASSLQGALGYGYTF.

The chain has TRBV2 and TRBJ1-2, with 7 bases lining up with TRBD1. The V gene's germline CDR1 is SNHLY and CDR2 FYNNEI. This CDR3 has 16 residues. V lost 3 bases to trimming and J lost 0 bases; unmatched junction nucleotides: 7. CDR3 DNA: TGTGCCAGCAGTGAGAAACAGGGGACGGCTAACTATGGCTACACCTTC. This gives the protein CASSEKQGTANYGYTF.

This clone was seen a handful of times. The V call is TRBV11-2, the J call TRBJ2-1; TRBD2 agrees at 7 bases. Germline loops: CDR1 SGHAT, CDR2 FQNNGV. This CDR3 comprises 17 residues. Trimming removed 2 bases from V and 1 base from J; junction bases left unmatched: 8. The CDR3 protein is CASSLTRRGSSYNEQFF. DNA of the CDR3: TGTGCCAGCAGCTTAACCCGGCGGGGGAGTTCCTACAATGAGCAGTTCTTC.

The chain recombines TRBV4-1 with TRBJ1-2; D is uncertain. The CDR3 consists of 15 residues. The ends were cut back, 4 bases at V and 8 bases at J, with 20 bases in the middle. Germline values: CDR1 MGHRA, CDR2 YSYEKL. For the CDR3, the DNA is TGCGCCAGCAGCCCAACCCAAGTTAGTGTGGAGGGCTACACCTTC. This translates into CASSPTQVSVEGYTF.

CDR3 residues: CATSGPGEQFF. The CDR3 nucleotides are TGTGCCACCAGTGGCCCGGGTGAGCAGTTCTTC. The chain is built from TRBV24-1 and TRBJ2-1; D uncertain. V was clipped by 5 bases and J by 9 bases, with 7 bases between them. The germline V gene has CDR1 KGHDR and CDR2 SFDVKD. The CDR3 has 11 amino acids.

V and J are TRBV5-1 and TRBJ2-5, with TRBD2 matching 9 bases. Trimming took 5 bases from V and 1 from J; bases not matched to a gene: 3. Germline loops: CDR1 SGHRS, CDR2 YFSETQ. This CDR3 comprises 14 residues. CDR3 coding DNA: TGCGCCAGCAGTTCGACTAGCGGCCAAGAGACCCAGTACTTC. Translating it yields CASSSTSGQETQYF.

This chain links TRBV15 with TRBJ1-1; no clear D. CDR1 and CDR2 from the germline V gene are LNHNV and YYDKDF (reference sequence). This CDR3 region has 13 residues. V was trimmed by 1 base and J by 8 bases, leaving 11 bases between them. CDR3 residues: CATSRALNREAFF. CDR3 DNA: TGTGCCACCAGCAGAGCATTAAACAGAGAAGCTTTCTTT. The full variable domain, completed using reference TRBV15 and TRBJ1-1, is DAMVIQNPRYQVTQFGKPVTLSCSQTLNHNVMYWYQQKSSQAPKLLFHYYDKDFNNEADTPDNFQSRRPNTSFCFLDIRSPGLGDTAMYLCATSRALNREAFFGQGTRLTVV.

The chain couples TRBV2 to TRBJ2-6; a possible D gene is TRBD2 (5 bases). There are 12 residues in the CDR3. CDR1 and CDR2 from the germline V gene are SNHLY and FYNNEI. Trimming removed 11 bases from V and 1 base from J, with 6 bases in between. The CDR3 DNA follows: TGTGCCCGGAGGTCTGGGGCCAACGTCCTGACTTTC. Amino acid sequence: CARRSGANVLTF.

Concerning this clone: In this CDR3 the conserved last residue, phenylalanine or tryptophan, is missing, so a read error is likely. Because the CDR3's place on the DNA is in doubt, the DNA is left out and the CDR3 is given as listed by TCRdb. J is TRBJ2-7 and V is TRBV11-2; the table's D call TRBD1 went unverified against the DNA. The CDR3 is 14 residues long, counting both termini. From germline, CDR1 is SGHAT and CDR2 FQNNGV. CDR3 sequence reads: CASSLDKGTGPLFR.

In this sample, this clone turned up a few times. This chain joins TRBV20-1 and TRBJ1-5; 11 nucleotides align to TRBD1. The CDR3 extends over 15 amino acids. Germline values: CDR1 DFQATT, CDR2 SNEGSKA (reference sequence). V was pared by 3 bases and J by 5 bases, with 6 bases of the junction left unmatched. CDR3 region: CSASPGQGAYQPQHF. CDR3 coding DNA: TGCAGTGCTAGTCCTGGACAGGGGGCATATCAGCCCCAGCATTTT.

The V call is TRBV10-3, the J call TRBJ2-7, with 7 nucleotides matching TRBD2. The CDR3 loop spans 13 amino acids. The V and J ends lost 4 bases and 0 bases, in that order; junction bases with no gene match: 0. Per the germline V gene, CDR1 is ENHRY and CDR2 is SYGVKD. The CDR3 nucleotides read TGTGCCATCAGTGGCGGGAGCTCCTACGAGCAGTACTTC. Translation: CAISGGSSYEQYF.

V gene TRBV24-1 combines with J gene TRBJ2-1; 10 nucleotides match TRBD1. Trimming took 4 bases from V and 4 from J; bases not matched to a gene: 6. CDR1 is KGHDR, CDR2 SFDVKD, per germline. This CDR3 is 16 amino acids long. Here the CDR3 DNA reads TGTGCCACCAGTGACTGGGACAGGGGAACTTACAATGAGCAGTTCTTC. Residues: CATSDWDRGTYNEQFF.

This rearrangement joins TRBV15 to TRBJ1-1; tentatively, D is TRBD1 (5 bases). Germline V gene sequence: CDR1 LNHNV, CDR2 YYDKDF (reference sequence). The CDR3 has 12 residues. V was clipped by 9 bases and J by 3 bases, with 11 bases between them. This chain's CDR3 is CATYGGDTEAFF. CDR3 bases: TGTGCCACGTATGGGGGGGACACTGAAGCTTTCTTT.

The sample holds one count of this clone. DNA of the CDR3: TGTGCCAGCACCATCCCGGGACTTGGCGTGGATACGCAGTATTTT. Translated: CASTIPGLGVDTQYF. The chain carries TRBV28 and TRBJ2-3; D may be TRBD2 (6 bases). Germline V CDR1 and CDR2: MDHEN, SYDVKM. The CDR3 totals 15 residues. With 7 bases removed from V and 6 bases from J, the gap between germline ends came to 20 bases.

This rearrangement joins TRBV11-2 to TRBJ2-1; 9 bases are shared with TRBD2. There are 16 residues in the CDR3. Trimming removed 4 bases from V and 7 bases from J; junction bases left unmatched: 11. Germline assignment: CDR1 SGHAT and CDR2 FQNNGV. The CDR3 DNA sequence: TGTGCCAGCAGCTCCCTTAGCGGGAGTGGGGGAAATGAGCAGTTCTTC. Protein sequence: CASSSLSGSGGNEQFF.

The V gene is TRBV11-3, the J gene TRBJ2-7; TRBD2 matches 8 bases. CDR1 and CDR2 (germline): SGHNT, YENEEA. The CDR3 loop spans 15 amino acids. With 3 bases clipped from V and 0 bases from J, the junction kept 4 bases outside the gene matches. The CDR3 region is CASSFREGSSYEQYF. The CDR3 region has the DNA TGTGCCAGCAGCTTCCGGGAGGGGAGCTCCTACGAGCAGTACTTC.

V and J are TRBV6-2 or TRBV6-3 and TRBJ2-7; 11 nucleotides align to TRBD1. The germline V gene has CDR1 MNHEY and CDR2 SVGEGT. V shed 2 bases and J 1 base; nucleotides not matched to a gene: 1. This CDR3 has 15 residues. In DNA, the CDR3 is TGTGCCAGCAGTTACGGACAGGGGGCATCCTACGAGCAGTACTTC. Encoded protein: CASSYGQGASYEQYF.

There are a few counts of this clone. The chain recombines TRBV6-5 with TRBJ1-6; maybe TRBD1 (6 bases). Germline CDR1 and CDR2: MNHEY and SVGAGI. V lost 6 bases, J lost 10 bases, and 16 bases lay in between. CDR3 size: 14 residues. Written as DNA, the CDR3 is TGTGCCAGCAGCCAGGGTTTTGGGGGCTCACCCCTCCACTTT. It is translated as CASSQGFGGSPLHF.

The rearrangement links TRBV9 to TRBJ2-7; TRBD1 matches at 7 bases. The V gene end was trimmed by 4 bases and the J gene end by 5 bases; junction bases not matched to a gene: 15. Germline V lookup: CDR1 SGDLS, CDR2 YYNGEE. The CDR3 extends over 16 amino acids. Written as DNA, the CDR3 is TGTGCCAGCAGCCCCCGGGGCGACAGGGCCCTCCACGAGCAGTACTTC. Amino acid sequence: CASSPRGDRALHEQYF.

This clone was recorded once. This chain links TRBV5-8 with TRBJ1-2, with D tentatively TRBD1 (6 bases). Germline values: CDR1 SGHTS, CDR2 YDEGEE. V lost 3 bases and J 4 bases, leaving 10 bases between the germline ends. This CDR3 contains 13 residues. CDR3 protein: CASSWGLSYGYTF. The CDR3, as DNA: TGTGCCAGCAGCTGGGGGCTTAGCTATGGCTACACCTTC.

The chain is built from TRBV6-5 and TRBJ1-2, with TRBD1 matching over 9 bases. V was pared by 0 bases and J by 7 bases, with 3 bases of the junction left unmatched. This CDR3 is built from 14 residues. The germline CDR1 and CDR2 sequences are MNHEY and SVGAGI. The DNA for the CDR3 is TGTGCCAGCAGTTACTCGGACAGGGGAGGTGGCTACACCTTC. Its protein product is CASSYSDRGGGYTF.

The chain uses TRBV7-2 and TRBJ2-7; TRBD2 is a possible D gene (6 bases). V shed 5 bases and J shed 0 bases, with 14 bases lying between them. CDR3 length: 15 residues. The V gene's germline CDR1 is SGHTA and CDR2 FQGNSA. The CDR3 nucleotides are TGTGCCAGCAGCCCGGGGACTGTAAGCTCCTACGAGCAGTACTTC. This encodes CASSPGTVSSYEQYF. The full variable domain, rest sourced from reference TRBV7-2 and TRBJ2-7, is GAGVSQSPSNKVTEKGKDVELRCDPISGHTALYWYRQSLGQGLEFLIYFQGNSAPDKSGLPSDRFSAERTGGSVSTLTIQRTQQEDSAVYLCASSPGTVSSYEQYFGPGTRLTVT.

The chain joins TRBV30 to TRBJ1-5; D not resolved. The V end was cut by 1 base, the J end by 3 bases, with 7 bases between. CDR1 is GTSNPN and CDR2 is SVGIG in the germline V gene (reference sequence). The CDR3 has 13 residues. In nucleotides, the CDR3 is TGTGCCTGGAGTGGAGGAATCAATCAGCCCCAGCATTTT. It is translated as CAWSGGINQPQHF.

CDR3 region: CASSLVGVAADTQYF. The CDR3, as DNA: TGTGCCAGCAGCTTAGTTGGAGTGGCGGCAGATACGCAGTATTTT. V usage is TRBV7-2 and J usage is TRBJ2-3, with unresolved D. Trimming cost V 1 base and J 4 bases, with 12 bases left between them. The V gene's germline CDR1 is SGHTA and CDR2 FQGNSA. The CDR3 sequence is 15 residues long. The full variable domain, its missing parts supplied by reference TRBV7-2 and TRBJ2-3, is GAGVSQSPSNKVTEKGKDVELRCDPISGHTALYWYRQSLGQGLEFLIYFQGNSAPDKSGLPSDRFSAERTGGSVSTLTIQRTQQEDSAVYLCASSLVGVAADTQYFGPGTRLTVL.

The chain uses TRBV28 and TRBJ1-2; 7 bases agree with TRBD1. The CDR3 covers 17 residues. From germline, CDR1 is MDHEN and CDR2 SYDVKM. After removal of 1 base from V and 6 bases from J, the junction contained 14 bases not matched to a gene. This CDR3 is CASSLFPLTRQGDGYTF. The CDR3 coding sequence is TGTGCCAGCAGTTTATTCCCCCTTACGCGACAGGGTGATGGCTACACCTTC.